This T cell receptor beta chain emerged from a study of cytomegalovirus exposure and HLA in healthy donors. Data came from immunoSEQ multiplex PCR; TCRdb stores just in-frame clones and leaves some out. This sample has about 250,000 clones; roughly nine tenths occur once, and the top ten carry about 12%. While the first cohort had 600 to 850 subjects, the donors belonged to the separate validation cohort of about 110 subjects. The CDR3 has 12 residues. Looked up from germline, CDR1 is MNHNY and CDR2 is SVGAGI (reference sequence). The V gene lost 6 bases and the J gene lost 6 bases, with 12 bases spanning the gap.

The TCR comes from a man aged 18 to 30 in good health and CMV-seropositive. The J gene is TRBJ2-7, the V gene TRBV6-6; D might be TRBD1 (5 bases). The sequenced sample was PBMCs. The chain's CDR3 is CASSQTESEQYF. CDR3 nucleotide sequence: TGTGCCAGCAGCCAGACAGAAAGCGAGCAGTACTTC.